This entry lists 14 T cell receptor beta chains sequenced from one sample in a study of Ad26.COV2.S vaccination and SARS-CoV-2 variants. Stated treatment: roughly 20 received Ad26.COV2.S at low or high dose, single or two shots; five or six received placebo; per-sample allocation not given. Samples analyzed were those drawn on day 63 after the first vaccine or placebo injection. Sequencing was performed with immunoSEQ multiplex PCR; in TCRdb, only in-frame clones are kept and a portion is missing. The repertoire consists of about 680,000 clones, with 70% to 90% occurring once and the leading ten covering over 1.3%. The sample consisted of peripheral blood, taken in a trial of Ad26.COV2.S vaccine versus placebo. These TCRs come from a person aged 18-60 years who received the Ad26.COV2.S COVID-19 vaccine or a placebo.

The V call is TRBV7-8, the J call TRBJ1-1, with 8 nucleotides matching TRBD1. CDR1 and CDR2 (germline): SGHVS, FQNEAQ. V lost 4 bases to trimming and J lost 4 bases; unmatched junction nucleotides: 11. The CDR3 totals 16 residues. In DNA, the CDR3 is TGTGCCAGCAGCTCAACGTCAGGGGGCCTGGGCACTGAAGCTTTCTTT. It specifies CASSSTSGGLGTEAFF.

J is TRBJ1-2 and V is TRBV18; D unclear. The CDR3 is made up of 13 amino acids. V shed 5 bases and J shed 4 bases, with 11 bases lying between them. CDR1 and CDR2 (germline): KGHSH, LQKENI. CDR3 in amino acids: CASSSEVPYGYTF. The DNA of the CDR3 is TGTGCCAGCTCATCTGAGGTACCCTATGGCTACACCTTC.

The chain has TRBV7-2 and TRBJ1-2; tentative D call: TRBD1 (5 bases). V lost 1 base and J 8 bases, leaving 11 bases between the germline ends. The CDR3 consists of 13 residues. Germline loops: CDR1 SGHTA, CDR2 FQGNSA. The CDR3 bases are TGTGCCAGCAGCTTAGTGCCGGGGCGCGGCTACACCTTC. It encodes CASSLVPGRGYTF.

The V call is TRBV4-2, the J call TRBJ2-1, with 9 bases that match TRBD1. The germline gives CDR1 LGHNA, CDR2 YNFKEQ. This CDR3 is built from 16 residues. Trimming at V came to 0 bases and at J to 10 bases, leaving 10 bases not matched to a gene. The CDR3 DNA sequence: TGTGCCAGCAGCCAAGAGGGACAGGGCCCTGGGAGGGAGCAGTTCTTC. It specifies CASSQEGQGPGREQFF.

The gene calls are TRBV7-9 and TRBJ2-2; 11 bases fit TRBD1. The V gene end was trimmed by 8 bases and the J gene end by 6 bases; junction bases not matched to a gene: 14. The CDR3 has 17 amino acids. Germline V gives CDR1 SEHNR, CDR2 FQNEAQ (reference sequence). CDR3 residues: CASDPGTGGSFPGELFF. CDR3 in DNA: TGTGCCAGCGATCCCGGGACAGGGGGGTCATTTCCCGGGGAGCTGTTTTTT.

The genes are TRBV7-3 and TRBJ2-2; no definite D call. The V end was cut by 1 base, the J end by 6 bases, with 6 bases between. Germline V lookup: CDR1 SGHTA, CDR2 FQGTGA. CDR3 length: 13 amino acids. The CDR3 region is CASSLIGAGELFF. Written as DNA, the CDR3 is TGTGCCAGCAGCTTAATTGGGGCCGGGGAGCTGTTTTTT.

For the CDR3, the DNA is TGCGCCAGCAGCTCTAGCGGGAGGGCCGGGGACGAGCAGTACTTC. This codes for CASSSSGRAGDEQYF. V gene TRBV5-1 combines with J gene TRBJ2-7; 12 bases align to TRBD2. Trimming took 3 bases from V and 5 from J; bases not matched to a gene: 6. The CDR3 contains 15 residues. CDR1 and CDR2 from the germline V gene are SGHRS and YFSETQ. Using reference TRBV5-1 and TRBJ2-7 for the parts outside the CDR3, the full variable domain is KAGVTQTPRYLIKTRGQQVTLSCSPISGHRSVSWYQQTPGQGLQFLFEYFSETQRNKGNFPGRFSGRQFSNSRSEMNVSTLELGDSALYLCASSSSGRAGDEQYFGPGTRLTVT.

This clone occurred once. The chain combines TRBV18 with TRBJ1-2; D is uncertain. Trimming shortened V by 2 bases and J by 4 bases, and 8 bases separated the two germline ends. The germline V gene has CDR1 KGHSH and CDR2 LQKENI. This CDR3 spans 13 amino acids. CDR3 DNA: TGTGCCAGCTCACCAGGGCAGCTCTATGGCTACACCTTC. Translating it yields CASSPGQLYGYTF.

The rearrangement joins TRBV19 to TRBJ1-5; D perhaps matches TRBD1 (6 bases). The CDR3 is made up of 15 amino acids. The germline V and J ends were trimmed by 7 bases and 0 bases, with 13 bases remaining between them. Germline V CDR1 and CDR2: LNHDA, SQIVND (reference sequence). In DNA form, the CDR3 reads TGTGCCAGTATTGGGGGACACAATAGCAATCAGCCCCAGCATTTT. It translates to CASIGGHNSNQPQHF.

The rearrangement links TRBV6-5 to TRBJ2-7; D may be TRBD2 (5 bases). Germline values: CDR1 MNHEY, CDR2 SVGAGI. The CDR3 loop spans 13 amino acids. The V end was cut by 2 bases, the J end by 2 bases, with 7 bases between. The CDR3 is CASSYGGPYEQYF. CDR3 DNA sequence: TGTGCCAGCAGTTACGGAGGTCCCTACGAGCAGTACTTC.

This chain connects TRBV18 to TRBJ2-2; 9 positions agree with TRBD2. CDR1 is KGHSH and CDR2 is LQKENI in the germline V gene. The CDR3 loop spans 18 amino acids. The V and J ends lost 1 base and 0 bases, in that order; junction bases with no gene match: 6. CDR3 in amino acids: CASSPLGTSNPNTGELFF. The CDR3 DNA follows: TGTGCCAGCTCACCACTTGGGACTAGCAACCCGAACACCGGGGAGCTGTTTTTT.

Concerning this clone: An end of the junction does not agree with germline; a read error may underlie this. The rearrangement links TRBV11-2 to TRBJ2-1, with 10 bases identical to TRBD2. The CDR3 runs 15 residues. Germline V gives CDR1 SGHAT, CDR2 FQNNGV. The CDR3 reads CASSLAASGSSHRVF. As DNA, the CDR3 is TGTGCCAGCAGCTTAGCGGCTAGCGGGAGCTCACACCGGGTCTTC.

This clone showed up just a few times. V is TRBV3-1 (or the pseudogene TRBV3-2) and J is TRBJ1-2; 10 bases line up with TRBD1. Germline loops: CDR1 LGHDT, CDR2 YNNKEL (reference sequence). The CDR3 spans 15 residues. With V trimmed by 0 bases and J by 5 bases, 3 bases remained unmatched. CDR3 sequence: CASSQDRTGGYGYTF. CDR3 sequence (DNA): TGTGCCAGCAGCCAAGACCGGACAGGGGGGTATGGCTACACCTTC.

The chain couples TRBV10-2 to TRBJ1-1, with a weak D call TRBD1 (5 bases). The CDR3 is 13 amino acids. Germline CDR1 is WSHSY and CDR2 is SAAADI. With 4 bases removed from V and 5 bases from J, the gap between germline ends came to 11 bases. CDR3: CASSVGTRTEAFF. The CDR3 DNA sequence: TGCGCCAGCAGTGTCGGGACGCGGACTGAAGCTTTCTTT.